The 27 T cell receptor beta chains presented below share a single source sample, sequenced in a study of T cells after yellow fever vaccination. TCRdb ran MiXCR on the 5' RACE reads and lists one entry per CDR3 protein. Of a few hundred thousand distinct CDR3 sequences in the sample, roughly 3.5% were seen once. The specimen was PBMCs, collected on the day of the yellow fever booster vaccination. These receptors came from a man aged 18 to 29 who received the YFV17D yellow fever vaccine.

In this sample, this clonotype turned up many times. In DNA form, the CDR3 reads TGTGCCAGCAGCCATGACAACTACAATGAGCAGTTCTTC. This gives the protein CASSHDNYNEQFF. This chain joins TRBV4-2 and TRBJ2-1; D is unclear. From germline, CDR1 is LGHNA and CDR2 YNFKEQ. There are 13 residues in the CDR3. The germline V and J ends were trimmed by 3 bases and 3 bases, with 6 bases remaining between them.

This clonotype was seen repeatedly, ten times or more. The chain carries TRBV28 and TRBJ2-1, with TRBD2 matching 8 bases. CDR1 MDHEN and CDR2 SYDVKM come from the germline V gene. J was trimmed by 0 bases and V by 5 bases; bases with no gene match: 3. This CDR3 is built from 15 residues. This CDR3 is CASSQSGSSYNEQFF. As DNA, the CDR3 is TGTGCCAGCAGTCAAAGCGGGAGCTCCTACAATGAGCAGTTCTTC.

At least ten counts were recorded for this clonotype. The gene calls are TRBV5-1 and TRBJ2-1; TRBD1 matches at 12 bases. The CDR3 is made up of 16 amino acids. Trimming took 0 bases from V and 9 from J; bases not matched to a gene: 7. The germline gives CDR1 SGHRS, CDR2 YFSETQ. The DNA of the CDR3 is TGCGCCAGCAGCTTGGGACCGGGACAGGGGGCAGGTGAGCAGTTCTTC. Translated: CASSLGPGQGAGEQFF.

This clonotype was seen many times. J is TRBJ1-4 and V is TRBV6-6; no clear D gene. Germline assignment: CDR1 MNHNY and CDR2 SVGAGI (reference sequence). This CDR3 spans 15 amino acids. The V gene lost 6 bases and the J gene lost 4 bases, with 15 bases spanning the gap. The CDR3 bases are TGTGCCAGCAGAGAGGAGAGTCCGGGTAATGAAAAACTGTTTTTT. This gives the protein CASREESPGNEKLFF.

This clonotype was picked up many times. The rearrangement links TRBV5-1 to TRBJ1-2; D is possibly TRBD1 (6 bases). Between the trimmed V and J ends, which lost 5 bases and 5 bases, there was a span of 19 bases. The CDR3 is 15 residues long. Germline CDR1 and CDR2: SGHRS and YFSETQ. CDR3: CASRRIGDTIYGYTF. DNA of the CDR3: TGCGCCAGCAGAAGAATAGGGGACACCATTTATGGCTACACCTTC.

This clonotype has at least ten counts. The chain carries TRBV5-1 and TRBJ2-5, with a tentative D call TRBD2 (6 bases). The CDR3 consists of 12 residues. The germline V and J ends were trimmed by 5 bases and 4 bases, with 9 bases remaining between them. Germline assignment: CDR1 SGHRS and CDR2 YFSETQ. CDR3: CASRLEGETQYF. The CDR3 nucleotides read TGCGCCAGCAGACTGGAGGGAGAGACCCAGTACTTC.

This clonotype was detected many times. The CDR3 spells CASSVGTGSSQETQYF. CDR3 in DNA: TGTGCCAGCAGCGTAGGGACAGGGAGTTCTCAAGAGACCCAGTACTTC. This sequence joins TRBV9 and TRBJ2-5; 8 bases align to TRBD1. J lost 2 bases, V lost 0 bases, and 6 bases had no gene match. CDR1 and CDR2 from the germline V gene are SGDLS and YYNGEE. The CDR3 is made up of 16 amino acids.

There are many counts of this clonotype. The rearrangement joins TRBV27 to TRBJ1-3; D ambiguous. From germline, CDR1 is MNHEY and CDR2 SMNVEV (reference sequence). The CDR3 is 13 residues long. V was clipped by 5 bases and J by 0 bases, with 5 bases between them. The CDR3 DNA follows: TGTGCCAGCAGTCCCAACTCTGGAAACACCATATATTTT. Residues: CASSPNSGNTIYF.

At least ten counts were recorded for this clonotype. This rearrangement joins TRBV7-3 to TRBJ2-3, with 12 bases aligning to TRBD2. Germline V gene sequence: CDR1 SGHTA, CDR2 FQGTGA. V trimming: 5 bases; J trimming: 7 bases; junction bases outside the gene matches: 10. This CDR3 comprises 16 residues. CDR3 sequence reads: CASSAPSGGAENTQYF. For the CDR3, the DNA is TGTGCCAGCAGCGCGCCTAGCGGGGGGGCCGAAAATACGCAGTATTTT.

The chain employs TRBV3-1 and TRBJ2-1, with no clear D. This CDR3 contains 17 residues. Germline CDR1 reads LGHDT; CDR2 reads YNNKEL (reference sequence). V was cut by 0 bases and J by 3 bases, with 15 bases left in between. This CDR3 is CASSQDPIVGSYNEQFF. The CDR3 DNA reads as TGTGCCAGCAGCCAAGATCCCATAGTCGGCAGCTACAATGAGCAGTTCTTC.

This clonotype was seen more than once but under ten times. This chain uses TRBV7-8 with TRBJ1-2; D unresolved. V was trimmed by 4 bases and J by 2 bases, leaving 11 bases between them. CDR1 and CDR2 from the germline V gene are SGHVS and FQNEAQ. There are 14 residues in the CDR3. This CDR3 is CASSSRLLNYGYTF. CDR3 in DNA: TGTGCCAGCAGCTCGAGACTCCTAAACTATGGCTACACCTTC.

This clonotype was observed at least ten times. The V and J genes are TRBV4-1 and TRBJ2-7; D call uncertain. There are 14 residues in the CDR3. Germline V lookup: CDR1 MGHRA, CDR2 YSYEKL. V lost 0 bases and J lost 3, with 9 bases in between. CDR3 region: CASSQENSGYEQYV. CDR3 coding DNA: TGCGCCAGCAGCCAAGAAAACTCCGGCTACGAGCAGTACGTC.

This chain links TRBV24-1 with TRBJ1-2; weak D call: TRBD1 (6 bases). CDR3 size: 16 residues. Per germline, CDR1 KGHDR and CDR2 SFDVKD. V was clipped by 3 bases and J by 5 bases, with 18 bases between them. This chain's CDR3 is CATSDTQDRLWYGYTF. The CDR3 DNA follows: TGTGCCACCAGTGATACCCAAGACAGGCTTTGGTATGGCTACACCTTC.

The V call is TRBV7-2, the J call TRBJ2-5; 10 nucleotides match TRBD1. The CDR3 covers 14 residues. Germline lookup yields CDR1 SGHTA and CDR2 FQGNSA. Germline trimming cut 6 bases from V and 5 bases from J; bases unmatched to any gene: 6. Here the CDR3 reads CASRRQGAFETQYF. The CDR3 DNA follows: TGTGCCAGCAGACGACAGGGGGCATTCGAGACCCAGTACTTC.

The V and J genes are TRBV19 and TRBJ2-5, with D possibly being TRBD1 (7 bases). The germline CDR1 and CDR2 sequences are LNHDA and SQIVND (reference sequence). V was trimmed by 10 bases and J by 0 bases, leaving 15 bases between them. This CDR3 comprises 14 residues. CDR3 sequence: CATQGGQHQETQYF. The CDR3 bases are TGTGCCACCCAGGGGGGACAGCACCAAGAGACCCAGTACTTC. The entire variable domain, with the rest obtained from reference TRBV19 and TRBJ2-5, is as follows: DGGITQSPKYLFRKEGQNVTLSCEQNLNHDAMYWYRQDPGQGLRLIYYSQIVNDFQKGDIAEGYSVSREKKESFPLTVTSAQKNPTAFYLCATQGGQHQETQYFGPGTRLLVL.

This clonotype was counted at least ten times. The chain recombines TRBV5-1 with TRBJ2-7, with D hard to call. Trimming stripped 4 bases from V and 9 bases from J, with 14 bases between. Germline V gives CDR1 SGHRS, CDR2 YFSETQ. This CDR3 spans 12 amino acids. The CDR3 sequence is CASSPGPKGQYV. Written as DNA, the CDR3 is TGCGCCAGCAGCCCAGGACCGAAGGGGCAGTACGTC.

This clonotype came up a few times. The chain couples TRBV7-3 to TRBJ2-5; D remains ambiguous. This CDR3 comprises 14 residues. Germline V gene data show CDR1 as SGHTA and CDR2 as FQGTGA. V was pared by 1 base and J by 3 bases, with 9 bases between. The CDR3 DNA sequence: TGTGCCAGCAGCTTAAGCGGTGATGAAGAGACCCAGTACTTC. This codes for CASSLSGDEETQYF.

This clonotype has a count of ten or more. This chain uses TRBV5-6 with TRBJ2-2; 9 bases fit TRBD1. Losses at the gene ends were 1 base for V and 7 bases for J; bases not matched to a gene: 5. The germline V gene encodes CDR1 SGHDT and CDR2 YYEEEE. The CDR3 has 15 residues. In nucleotides, the CDR3 is TGTGCCAGCAGCTTGCGGGACAGGGATGTCGGGGAGCTGTTTTTT. This encodes CASSLRDRDVGELFF.

This clonotype was counted at least ten times. The genes are TRBV29-1 and TRBJ2-2; 9 nucleotides match TRBD2. Germline loops: CDR1 SQVTM, CDR2 ANQGSEA. V dropped 7 bases and J dropped 7; count of bases not matched to a gene: 7. The CDR3 runs 13 residues. The CDR3 spells CSAWTSEVGELFF. The CDR3 nucleotides are TGCAGCGCCTGGACTAGCGAGGTCGGGGAGCTGTTTTTT.

The sample holds a few counts of this clonotype. The rearrangement joins TRBV5-5 to TRBJ1-1; 8 bases align to TRBD1. The CDR3 covers 15 residues. In germline, CDR1 is SGHKS, CDR2 YYEKEE (reference sequence). The junction had 6 bases not matched to a gene; V was cut back by 2 bases and J by 3 bases. In DNA, the CDR3 is TGTGCCAGCAGCTTTGGAGCAGGGGGCTACACTGAAGCTTTCTTT. Amino acid sequence: CASSFGAGGYTEAFF.

V usage is TRBV5-6 and J usage is TRBJ1-2, with D maybe TRBD1 (6 bases). Trimming took 1 base from V and 3 from J, leaving 10 bases between them. This CDR3 has 14 amino acids. Germline V lookup: CDR1 SGHDT, CDR2 YYEEEE. CDR3 amino acids: CASSLFDRYYGYTF. The CDR3 coding sequence is TGTGCCAGCAGCTTGTTCGACAGGTACTATGGCTACACCTTC.

This clonotype has ten or more counts. The J gene is TRBJ1-2, the V gene TRBV11-2; tentatively, D is TRBD1 (5 bases). Looked up from germline, CDR1 is SGHAT and CDR2 is FQNNGV. The germline V and J ends were trimmed by 1 base and 7 bases, with 10 bases remaining between them. The CDR3 runs 13 residues. Here the CDR3 reads CASSLARDTGYTF. The CDR3, as DNA: TGTGCCAGCAGCTTAGCCAGGGATACTGGCTACACCTTC.

The rearrangement uses TRBV6-2 or TRBV6-3 and TRBJ1-5; 8 nucleotides align to TRBD1. The CDR3 contains 18 residues. Germline V CDR1 and CDR2: MNHEY, SVGEGT. V lost 6 bases to trimming and J lost 1 base; unmatched junction nucleotides: 14. The CDR3 DNA reads as TGTGCCAGCAGCCTCACCGTCGGACAGGGCGTAAGCAATCAGCCCCAGCATTTT. Amino acid sequence: CASSLTVGQGVSNQPQHF.

The CDR3 region is CASSPTSDQETQYF. CDR3 DNA: TGTGCCAGCAGCCCGACTAGCGACCAAGAGACCCAGTACTTC. The chain employs TRBV3-1 and TRBJ2-5; 8 bases line up with TRBD2. From germline, CDR1 is LGHDT and CDR2 YNNKEL (reference sequence). The junction had 1 base not matched to a gene; V was cut back by 4 bases and J by 0 bases. CDR3 length equals 14 residues.

This clonotype was found many times. This chain joins TRBV5-5 and TRBJ1-2; tentative D call: TRBD1 (5 bases). V gave up 2 bases and J gave up 3 bases, with 8 bases separating them. CDR3 size: 13 residues. Germline V CDR1 and CDR2: SGHKS, YYEKEE (reference sequence). CDR3 in DNA: TGTGCCAGCAGCTTTCCAGGGCACTATGGCTACACCTTC. Its translation is CASSFPGHYGYTF.

This clonotype was seen repeatedly, ten times or more. This sequence joins TRBV10-1 and TRBJ1-1; unclear D gene. Trimming stripped 6 bases from V and 4 bases from J, with 12 bases between. Germline CDR1 reads WNHNN; CDR2 reads SYGVQD (reference sequence). The CDR3 runs to 13 residues. CDR3 DNA sequence: TGCGCCAGCAGCGAGGGAGCGGGCACTGAAGCTTTCTTT. Translation: CASSEGAGTEAFF.

This clonotype was seen ten or more times. The rearrangement uses TRBV10-1 and TRBJ2-5; TRBD2 might be the D (7 bases). Germline lookup yields CDR1 WNHNN and CDR2 SYGVQD (reference sequence). CDR3 size: 12 residues. The ends were cut back, 5 bases at V and 8 bases at J, with 12 bases in the middle. CDR3 residues: CASSTGGPTQYF. The CDR3 region has the DNA TGCGCCAGCAGTACCGGGGGGCCAACCCAGTACTTC.